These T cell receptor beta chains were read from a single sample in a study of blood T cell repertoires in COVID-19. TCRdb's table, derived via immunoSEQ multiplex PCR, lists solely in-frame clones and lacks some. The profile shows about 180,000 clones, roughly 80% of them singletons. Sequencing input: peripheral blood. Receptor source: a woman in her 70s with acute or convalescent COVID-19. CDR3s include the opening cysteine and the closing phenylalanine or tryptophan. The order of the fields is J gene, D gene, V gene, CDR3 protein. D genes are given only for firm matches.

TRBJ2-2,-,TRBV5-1,CASSFRQGGTGELFF
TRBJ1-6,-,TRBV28,CASSPPYGADDSPLHF
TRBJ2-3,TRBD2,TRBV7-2,CASSLWSTSDNTDTQYF
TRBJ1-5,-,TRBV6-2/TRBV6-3,CASSGERNRQPQHF
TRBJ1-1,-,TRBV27,CASSLAVEGITEAFF
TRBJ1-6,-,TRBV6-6,CASVVSSYNSPLHF
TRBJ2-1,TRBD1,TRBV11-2,CASRPDRGSGGEYNEQFF
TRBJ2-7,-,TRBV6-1,CASSEEGGVLGEQYF
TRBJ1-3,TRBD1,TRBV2,CASSGTGGGNTIYF
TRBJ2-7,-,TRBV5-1,CASSLGQGPYEQYF
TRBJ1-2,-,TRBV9,CASSVAEKNYGYTF
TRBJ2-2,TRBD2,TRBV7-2,CASSLSGGTGELFF
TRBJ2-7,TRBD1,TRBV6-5,CASAGGSYEQYF
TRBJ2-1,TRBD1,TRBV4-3,CASSQDLGQGRDEQFF
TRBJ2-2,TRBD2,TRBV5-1,CASRIGQGGWTGELFF
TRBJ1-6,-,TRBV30,CAWSVGGAANSPLHF
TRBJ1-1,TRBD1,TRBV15,CATSRDYGTGKEAFF
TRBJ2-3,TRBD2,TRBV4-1,CASSQVGTSGSLRSTDTQYF